The 15 T cell receptor beta chains below were found in one sample sequenced in a study of cytomegalovirus exposure and HLA in healthy donors. This table comes from immunoSEQ multiplex PCR, and its TCRdb copy is limited to in-frame clones, with some not included. The sample contains 110,000 to 150,000 clones, approximately 84% of which appear only once. The sample was PBMCs. These receptors were taken from a woman aged 25 to 39 in good health and CMV-seronegative.

CDR3 residues: CASSTGTGNTEAFF. In DNA form, the CDR3 reads TGTGCCAGCTCAACCGGGACTGGGAACACTGAAGCTTTCTTT. This chain connects TRBV18 to TRBJ1-1; possibly TRBD1 for D (5 bases). CDR1 and CDR2 from the germline V gene are KGHSH and LQKENI. V was shortened by 5 bases and J by 1 base, with 11 bases between the two germline ends. The CDR3 is made up of 14 amino acids.

The V gene is TRBV2, the J gene TRBJ2-3, with D unresolved. CDR3 length: 15 amino acids. Germline V CDR1 and CDR2: SNHLY, FYNNEI. V was shortened by 6 bases and J by 2 bases, with 15 bases between the two germline ends. The CDR3 loop is CASRTESRSTDTQYF. The CDR3 DNA follows: TGTGCCAGCAGAACAGAGTCAAGGTCCACAGATACGCAGTATTTT.

V gene TRBV12-5 combines with J gene TRBJ2-2; 11 bases map to TRBD2. After removal of 6 bases from V and 4 bases from J, the junction contained 13 bases not matched to a gene. This CDR3 spans 18 amino acids. Germline CDR1 is LGHNT and CDR2 is FRNRAP. The CDR3 DNA sequence: TGTGCTAGTGGACCAGGAAGTAGCGGGGGGGCGGCCACCGGGGAGCTGTTTTTT. Translated, it gives CASGPGSSGGAATGELFF.

The rearrangement links TRBV7-2 to TRBJ1-5; the D is unclear. Germline CDR1 is SGHTA and CDR2 is FQGNSA. V was trimmed by 4 bases and J by 6 bases, leaving 16 bases between them. The length of the CDR3 is 15 residues. The CDR3, as DNA: TGTGCCAGCAGCTACCAGGCGGGAGCCGGTCAGCCCCAGCATTTT. This gives the protein CASSYQAGAGQPQHF.

The chain joins TRBV28 to TRBJ1-2; 7 bases agree with TRBD1. Per the germline V gene, CDR1 is MDHEN and CDR2 is SYDVKM. The J segment lost 0 bases and the V segment lost 5 bases, leaving 15 bases of the junction unmatched. The CDR3 runs to 18 residues. CDR3 loop: CASSPQPGQKIANYGYTF. As DNA, the CDR3 is TGTGCCAGCAGTCCTCAGCCGGGACAGAAAATAGCTAACTATGGCTACACCTTC.

This chain uses TRBV7-8 with TRBJ2-7, with 7 bases aligning to TRBD2. The CDR3 has 13 residues. The germline V gene has CDR1 SGHVS and CDR2 FQNEAQ. After removal of 5 bases from V and 7 bases from J, the junction contained 8 bases not matched to a gene. CDR3 in DNA: TGTGCCAGCAGCGCCCGGACGGGGGGAGAGCAGTACTTC. It translates to CASSARTGGEQYF.

This clone occurred a few times. This rearrangement joins TRBV18 to TRBJ2-3, with TRBD1 matching 9 bases. J gave up 0 bases and V 2 bases, and 0 bases lay outside the gene matches. The germline V gene has CDR1 KGHSH and CDR2 LQKENI. The CDR3 is 15 amino acids. CDR3 bases: TGTGCCAGCTCACCAACAGGGGGCAGCACAGATACGCAGTATTTT. This sequence encodes CASSPTGGSTDTQYF.

CDR3 sequence reads: CASGNGTAYQPQHF. CDR3 DNA: TGTGCTAGTGGTAACGGGACAGCTTATCAGCCCCAGCATTTT. This chain uses TRBV12-5 with TRBJ1-5, with 7 bases aligning to TRBD1. With V trimmed by 5 bases and J by 5 bases, 6 bases remained unmatched. CDR1 is LGHNT, CDR2 FRNRAP, per germline. This CDR3 region has 14 residues.

The chain is built from TRBV19 and TRBJ2-3; TRBD2 is a possible D gene (6 bases). The CDR3 extends over 13 amino acids. Trimming pared 10 bases from V and 3 bases from J, leaving 14 bases between. CDR1 and CDR2 (germline): LNHDA, SQIVND (reference sequence). CDR3 nucleotide sequence: TGTGCCACGTCACCCGGGGGTACAGATACGCAGTATTTT. This encodes CATSPGGTDTQYF. The whole variable domain, filled in from reference TRBV19 and TRBJ2-3, reads DGGITQSPKYLFRKEGQNVTLSCEQNLNHDAMYWYRQDPGQGLRLIYYSQIVNDFQKGDIAEGYSVSREKKESFPLTVTSAQKNPTAFYLCATSPGGTDTQYFGPGTRLTVL.

This clone was seen just once. The chain couples TRBV19 to TRBJ2-1; TRBD2 aligns across 16 bases. The germline V gene encodes CDR1 LNHDA and CDR2 SQIVND (reference sequence). The CDR3 is 16 amino acids. Trimming at V came to 5 bases and at J to 11 bases, leaving 9 bases not matched to a gene. DNA for the CDR3: TGTGCCAGTAGTGGATTATCGGGACTAGCGGGGGGGCAGCAGTTCTTC. Translation: CASSGLSGLAGGQQFF.

V gene TRBV7-6 combines with J gene TRBJ1-2, with 10 bases matching TRBD1. Germline CDR1 is SGHVS and CDR2 is FNYEAQ. The V and J ends lost 5 bases and 4 bases, in that order; junction bases with no gene match: 7. The CDR3 is 15 amino acids. In nucleotides, the CDR3 is TGTGCCAGCAGCCCCACCGGGACAGGGGTCTATGGCTACACCTTC. Its translation is CASSPTGTGVYGYTF.

The chain couples TRBV4-2 to TRBJ1-1; 8 nucleotides agree with TRBD1. The CDR3 covers 13 residues. Germline V CDR1 and CDR2: LGHNA, YNFKEQ. V trimming: 4 bases; J trimming: 10 bases; junction bases outside the gene matches: 8. CDR3 region: CASSPNPGQAAFF. CDR3 nucleotide sequence: TGTGCCAGCAGCCCTAACCCGGGACAGGCAGCTTTCTTT.

For this clone: Other DNA sequences in the same sample also yield this CDR3. This chain uses TRBV6-5 with TRBJ2-7, with 11 nucleotides matching TRBD1. CDR1 MNHEY and CDR2 SVGAGI come from the germline V gene. Trimming cost V 3 bases and J 2 bases; bases outside gene matches: 3. The CDR3 consists of 15 residues. The CDR3 nucleotides read TGTGCCAGCAGTTATGGGGGACAGGGGGCCTACGAGCAGTACTTC. Amino acids: CASSYGGQGAYEQYF.

This chain joins TRBV4-1 and TRBJ2-5, with D tentatively TRBD1 (6 bases). The germline V gene encodes CDR1 MGHRA and CDR2 YSYEKL. The ends were cut back, 5 bases at V and 7 bases at J, with 23 bases in the middle. The CDR3 runs to 16 residues. The CDR3 loop reads CASSSGVEYRGGTQYF. Here the CDR3 DNA reads TGCGCCAGCAGCTCCGGTGTGGAGTACAGAGGGGGGACCCAGTACTTC.

The chain uses TRBV2 and TRBJ1-1; 10 nucleotides agree with TRBD1. The length of the CDR3 is 16 residues. Germline assignment: CDR1 SNHLY and CDR2 FYNNEI. J gave up 8 bases and V 2 bases, and 11 bases lay outside the gene matches. As DNA, the CDR3 is TGTGCCAGCAGTGAAAGGACAGGGGGATCAAGTTCAGAAGCTTTCTTT. Translation: CASSERTGGSSSEAFF.